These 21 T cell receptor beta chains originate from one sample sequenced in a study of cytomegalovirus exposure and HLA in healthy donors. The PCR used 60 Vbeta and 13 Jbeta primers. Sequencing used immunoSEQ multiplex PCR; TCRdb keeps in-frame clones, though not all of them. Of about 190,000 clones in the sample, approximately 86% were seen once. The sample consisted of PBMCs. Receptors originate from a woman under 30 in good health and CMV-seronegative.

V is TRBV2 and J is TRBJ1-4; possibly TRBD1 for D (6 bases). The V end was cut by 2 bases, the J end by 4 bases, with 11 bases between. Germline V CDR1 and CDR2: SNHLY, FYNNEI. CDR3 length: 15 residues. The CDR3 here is CASSELDSFNEKLFF. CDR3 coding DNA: TGTGCCAGCAGTGAATTGGACAGTTTTAATGAAAAACTGTTTTTT. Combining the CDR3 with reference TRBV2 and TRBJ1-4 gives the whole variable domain EPEVTQTPSHQVTQMGQEVILRCVPISNHLYFYWYRQILGQKVEFLVSFYNNEISEKSEIFDDQFSVERPDGSNFTLKIRSTKLEDSAMYFCASSELDSFNEKLFFGSGTQLSVL.

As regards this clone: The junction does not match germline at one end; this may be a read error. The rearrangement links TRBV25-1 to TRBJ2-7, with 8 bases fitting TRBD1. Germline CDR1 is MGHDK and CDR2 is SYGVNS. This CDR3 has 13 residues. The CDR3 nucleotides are TGTGCCAGCAGCAGACAGGGGACCTATGAGCAGTACTTC. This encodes CASSRQGTYEQYF.

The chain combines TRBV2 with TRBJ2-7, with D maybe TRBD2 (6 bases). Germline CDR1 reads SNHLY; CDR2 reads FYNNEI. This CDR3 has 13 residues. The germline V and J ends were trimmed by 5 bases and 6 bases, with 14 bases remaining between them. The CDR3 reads CASSSGARGEQYF. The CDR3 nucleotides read TGTGCCAGCAGTTCGGGAGCACGAGGCGAGCAGTACTTC. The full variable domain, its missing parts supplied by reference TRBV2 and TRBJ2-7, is EPEVTQTPSHQVTQMGQEVILRCVPISNHLYFYWYRQILGQKVEFLVSFYNNEISEKSEIFDDQFSVERPDGSNFTLKIRSTKLEDSAMYFCASSSGARGEQYFGPGTRLTVT.

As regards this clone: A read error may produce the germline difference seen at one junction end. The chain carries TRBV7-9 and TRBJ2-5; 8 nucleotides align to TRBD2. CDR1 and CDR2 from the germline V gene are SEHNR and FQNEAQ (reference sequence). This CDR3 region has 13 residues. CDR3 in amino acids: CSSSRSGEETQYF. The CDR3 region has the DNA TGTTCCAGCAGCCGTAGCGGGGAAGAGACCCAGTACTTC.

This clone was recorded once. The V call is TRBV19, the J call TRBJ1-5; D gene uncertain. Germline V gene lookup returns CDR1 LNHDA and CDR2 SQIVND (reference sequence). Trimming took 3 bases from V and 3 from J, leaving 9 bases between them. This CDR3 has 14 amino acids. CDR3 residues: CASSIFMYNQPQHF. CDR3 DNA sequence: TGTGCCAGTAGTATCTTTATGTACAATCAGCCCCAGCATTTT.

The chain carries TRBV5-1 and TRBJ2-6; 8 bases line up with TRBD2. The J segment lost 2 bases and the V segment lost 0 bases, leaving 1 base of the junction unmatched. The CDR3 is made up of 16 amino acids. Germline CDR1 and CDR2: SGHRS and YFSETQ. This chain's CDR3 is CASSLAGGAGANVLTF. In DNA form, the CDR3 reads TGCGCCAGCAGCTTGGCGGGGGGGGCTGGGGCCAACGTCCTGACTTTC.

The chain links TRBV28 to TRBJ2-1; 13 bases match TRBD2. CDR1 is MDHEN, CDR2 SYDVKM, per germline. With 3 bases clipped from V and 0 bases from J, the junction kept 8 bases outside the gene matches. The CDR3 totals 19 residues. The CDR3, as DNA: TGTGCCAGCAGTTTCGGACTAGCGGGAGCCTTGAGCTCCTACAATGAGCAGTTCTTC. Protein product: CASSFGLAGALSSYNEQFF.

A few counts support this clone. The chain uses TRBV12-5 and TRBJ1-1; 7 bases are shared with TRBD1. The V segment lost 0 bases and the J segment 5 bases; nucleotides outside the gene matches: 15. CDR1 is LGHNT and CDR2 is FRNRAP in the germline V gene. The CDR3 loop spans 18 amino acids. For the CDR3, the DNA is TGTGCTAGTGGTTTGGTAAATCTTGGTAGGGGGCGCCGGACTGAAGCTTTCTTT. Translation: CASGLVNLGRGRRTEAFF.

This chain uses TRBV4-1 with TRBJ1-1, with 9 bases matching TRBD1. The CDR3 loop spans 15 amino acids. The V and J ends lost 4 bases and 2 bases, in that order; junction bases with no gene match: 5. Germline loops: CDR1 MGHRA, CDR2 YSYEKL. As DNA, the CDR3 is TGCGCCAGCAGCCGAGTACAGGGGGCAAACACTGAAGCTTTCTTT. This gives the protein CASSRVQGANTEAFF.

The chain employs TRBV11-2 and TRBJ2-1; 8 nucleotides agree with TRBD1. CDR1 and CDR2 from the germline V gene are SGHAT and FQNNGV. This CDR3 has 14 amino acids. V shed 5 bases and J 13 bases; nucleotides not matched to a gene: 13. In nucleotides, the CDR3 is TGTGCCAGCAGCCCCACCGGGACAGGCTCTGGCCAGTTCTTC. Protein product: CASSPTGTGSGQFF.

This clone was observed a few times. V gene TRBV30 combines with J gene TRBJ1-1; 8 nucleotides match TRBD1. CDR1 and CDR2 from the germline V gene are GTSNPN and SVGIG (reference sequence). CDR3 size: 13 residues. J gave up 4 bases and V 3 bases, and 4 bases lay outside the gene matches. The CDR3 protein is CAWSVTGGTEAFF. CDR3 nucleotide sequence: TGTGCCTGGAGCGTAACAGGGGGCACTGAAGCTTTCTTT.

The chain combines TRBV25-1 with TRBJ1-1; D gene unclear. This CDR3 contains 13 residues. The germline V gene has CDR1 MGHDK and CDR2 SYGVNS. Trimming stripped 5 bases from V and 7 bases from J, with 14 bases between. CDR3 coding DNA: TGTGCCAGCAGTACCGATAGCCTGATTGAAGCTTTCTTT. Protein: CASSTDSLIEAFF.

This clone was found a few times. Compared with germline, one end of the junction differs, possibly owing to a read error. In DNA, the CDR3 is TGTGCTAGCAGCTTAGCGCGGGGGAAGATGGAGACCCAGTACTTC. Translated: CASSLARGKMETQYF. The chain links TRBV7-7 to TRBJ2-5; 7 bases agree with TRBD2. This CDR3 comprises 15 residues. Germline assignment: CDR1 SSHAT and CDR2 FNYEAQ (reference sequence). Full variable domain (missing parts from reference TRBV7-7 and TRBJ2-5): GAGVSQSPRYKVTKRGQDVTLRCDPISSHATLYWYQQALGQGPEFLTYFNYEAQPDKSGLPSDRFSAERPEGSISTLTIQRTEQRDSAMYRCASSLARGKMETQYFGPGTRLLVL.

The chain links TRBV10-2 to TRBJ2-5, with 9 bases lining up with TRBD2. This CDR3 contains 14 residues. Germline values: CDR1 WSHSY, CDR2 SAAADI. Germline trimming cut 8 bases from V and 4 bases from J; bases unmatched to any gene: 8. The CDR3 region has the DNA TGCGCCAGCGGGCCAGCGGGGGGAGGAGAGACCCAGTACTTC. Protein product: CASGPAGGGETQYF.

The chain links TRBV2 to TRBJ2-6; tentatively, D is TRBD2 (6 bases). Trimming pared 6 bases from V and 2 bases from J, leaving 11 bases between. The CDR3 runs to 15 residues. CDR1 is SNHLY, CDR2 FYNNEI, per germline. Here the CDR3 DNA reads TGTGCCAGCAGAGCTGGAGGGGCTGGGGCCAACGTCCTGACTTTC. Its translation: CASRAGGAGANVLTF.

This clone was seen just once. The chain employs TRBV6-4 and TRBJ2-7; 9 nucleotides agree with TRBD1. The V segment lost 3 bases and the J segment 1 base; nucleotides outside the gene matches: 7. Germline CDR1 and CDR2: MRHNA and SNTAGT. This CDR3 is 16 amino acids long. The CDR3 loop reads CASSEIGQGLSYEQYF. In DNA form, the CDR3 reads TGTGCCAGCAGTGAAATCGGACAGGGGTTATCCTACGAGCAGTACTTC.

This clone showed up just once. DNA for the CDR3: TGCGCCAGCAGCCCGACAGGGGACACCGGGGAGCTGTTTTTT. It yields the protein CASSPTGDTGELFF. The chain joins TRBV5-1 to TRBJ2-2; 8 bases map to TRBD1. V trimming: 4 bases; J trimming: 3 bases; junction bases outside the gene matches: 2. CDR3 length equals 14 residues. Germline V gene lookup returns CDR1 SGHRS and CDR2 YFSETQ.

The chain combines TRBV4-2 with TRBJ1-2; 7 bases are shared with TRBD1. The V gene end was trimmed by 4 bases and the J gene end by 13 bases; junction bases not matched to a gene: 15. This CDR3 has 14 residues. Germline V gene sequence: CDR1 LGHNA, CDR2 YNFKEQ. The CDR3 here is CASSPFGTAAGGTF. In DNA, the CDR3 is TGTGCCAGCAGCCCATTCGGGACAGCCGCCGGAGGCACCTTC.

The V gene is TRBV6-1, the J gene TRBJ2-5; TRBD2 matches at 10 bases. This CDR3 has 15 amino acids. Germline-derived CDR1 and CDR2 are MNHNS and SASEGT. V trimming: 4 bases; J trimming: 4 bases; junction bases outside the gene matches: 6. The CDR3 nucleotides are TGTGCCAGCAGTGCACAGGTAGCGGGGGGAGAGACCCAGTACTTC. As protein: CASSAQVAGGETQYF.

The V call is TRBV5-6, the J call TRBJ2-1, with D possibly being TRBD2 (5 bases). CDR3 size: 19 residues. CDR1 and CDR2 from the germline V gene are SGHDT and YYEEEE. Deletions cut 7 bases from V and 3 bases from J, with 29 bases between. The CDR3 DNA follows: TGTGCCAGCGCATCGCTTGGGCCAAGGACTCAGAGCCTCTACAATGAGCAGTTCTTC. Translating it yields CASASLGPRTQSLYNEQFF.

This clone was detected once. Written as DNA, the CDR3 is TGTGCCAGCAGTGACCCGGGACAGTTCTCTGGAAACACCATATATTTT. This codes for CASSDPGQFSGNTIYF. The V call is TRBV25-1, the J call TRBJ1-3; TRBD1 aligns across 7 bases. V lost 3 bases and J lost 0; bases outside the gene matches: 5. The CDR3 covers 16 residues. Per the germline V gene, CDR1 is MGHDK and CDR2 is SYGVNS.